This T cell receptor (beta chain) emerged from a study of human T cells and chemical hapten exposure. Across the study: The sensitizer, 2% DPC, was used on about 2 cm by about 2 cm of upper inner arm skin. Patients' scalps got diphenylcyclopropenone weekly throughout the approximately 24-week study. Alopecia areata, totalis or universalis was found in mostly female patients.

MiXCR was run by TCRdb on the RACE reads, yielding one entry per CDR3 protein. The sample yields around 300,000 distinct CDR3 sequences, about 5% seen once. Germline CDR1 LNHNV, CDR2 YYDKDF (reference sequence). V lost 8 bases and J 0 bases, leaving 11 bases between the germline ends. The CDR3 sequence is 14 residues long. This clonotype has just a few counts. Its target is not known. Time point noted: pre-sensitization, week 0. Noted treatment: therapeutic diphenylcyclopropenone sensitization with weekly scalp DPC. Study results and limitations: TCRs above 1 in 1000 frequency did not change with DPC sensitization.

The origin of this receptor is a woman between 18 and 29 years old with alopecia areata. Some clones in this sample may be carry-over from other donors' samples. The rearrangement links TRBV15 to TRBJ2-1; D not resolved. The specimen comprised whole blood, sampled in connection with sensitization to the hapten diphenylcyclopropenone (DPC). CDR3 in DNA: TGTGCCACCCAGGAAAACCCCTCCTACAATGAGCAGTTCTTC. This codes for CATQENPSYNEQFF.